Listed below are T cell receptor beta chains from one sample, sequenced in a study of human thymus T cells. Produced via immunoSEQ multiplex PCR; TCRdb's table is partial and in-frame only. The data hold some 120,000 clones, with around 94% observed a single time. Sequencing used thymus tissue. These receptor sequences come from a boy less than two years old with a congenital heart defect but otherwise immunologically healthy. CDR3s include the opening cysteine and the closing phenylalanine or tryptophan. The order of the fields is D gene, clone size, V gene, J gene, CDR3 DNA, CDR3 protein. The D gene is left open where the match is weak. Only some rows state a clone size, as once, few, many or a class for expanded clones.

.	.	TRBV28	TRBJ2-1	TGTGCCAGCAGTCCCCTGGGGGGCTTAGGCAATGAGCAGTTCTTC	CASSPLGGLGNEQFF
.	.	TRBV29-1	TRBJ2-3	TGCAGCGTTGAGTCGCTGAACAGGGAGACAGATACGCAGTATTTT	CSVESLNRETDTQYF
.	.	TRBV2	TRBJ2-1	TGTGCCAGCAGCCCCGCGGCGGCCGGGGGGCCGAATGAGCAGTTCTTC	CASSPAAAGGPNEQFF
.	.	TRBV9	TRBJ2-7	TGTGCCAGCAGCGTAGGTTCAGGGGTGGTATACGAGCAGTACTTC	CASSVGSGVVYEQYF
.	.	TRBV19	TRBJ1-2	TGTGCCAGTAGTATGCAGCACAGGCCGTACTATGGCTACACCTTC	CASSMQHRPYYGYTF
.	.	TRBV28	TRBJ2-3	TGTGCCAGCAGGGTTCAGAGGACCCGCCCTCCAGATACGCAGTATTTT	CASRVQRTRPPDTQYF
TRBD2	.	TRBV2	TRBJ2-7	TGTGCCAGCAGACCAAACCGGGGGGGCCGGGACGAGCAGTACTTC	CASRPNRGGRDEQYF
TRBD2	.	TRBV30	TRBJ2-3	TGTGCCTGGAGGATGTGGGCTAGCGGGGAGACAGATACGCAGTATTTT	CAWRMWASGETDTQYF
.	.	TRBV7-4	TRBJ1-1	TGTGCCAGCAGTGAGCCCAGGGCTCCAAATAACACTGAAGCTTTCTTT	CASSEPRAPNNTEAFF
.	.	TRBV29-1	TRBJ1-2	TGCAGCGTTGAAGATGGAGTTCTCAACTATGGCTACACCTTC	CSVEDGVLNYGYTF
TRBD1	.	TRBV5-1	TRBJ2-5	TGCGCCAGCAGCACAGGCCGGGACAGGGTGCAAGAGACCCAGTACTTC	CASSTGRDRVQETQYF
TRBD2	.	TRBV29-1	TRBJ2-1	TGCAGCGTCGCCGGGACTAGCGGGGGGCCCCTCTACAATGAGCAGTTCTTC	CSVAGTSGGPLYNEQFF
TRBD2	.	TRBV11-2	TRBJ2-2	TGTGCCAGCAGCTTTAGGACTAGCGTGAACACCGGGGAGCTGTTTTTT	CASSFRTSVNTGELFF
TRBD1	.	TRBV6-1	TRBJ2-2	TGTGCCAGCAGTGAAATGAGGGGCAGGGGGACCGGGGAGCTGTTTTTT	CASSEMRGRGTGELFF
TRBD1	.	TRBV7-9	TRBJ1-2	TGTGCCAGCAGCTCCATCGGGGAACAGGGGAGGGGCTACACCTTC	CASSSIGEQGRGYTF
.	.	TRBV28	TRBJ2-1	.	CASSLTSRVYGEQFFDEQFF
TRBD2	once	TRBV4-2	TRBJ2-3	TGTGCCAGCAGCGAGACTAGCGGGGCTTATACGCAGTATTTT	CASSETSGAYTQYF
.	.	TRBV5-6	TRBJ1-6	TGTGCCAGCAGCTTGGCCGGGGGAGGCTCCTATAATTCACCCCTCCACTTT	CASSLAGGGSYNSPLHF
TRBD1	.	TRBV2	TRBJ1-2	TGTGCCAGCAGTGGTTCAAGCAGGGGGCGTTGGAATGGCTACACCTTC	CASSGSSRGRWNGYTF
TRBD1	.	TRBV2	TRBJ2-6	TGTGCCAGCAGGGTTATTATATGGACAGGGGGCTCCTCTGGGGCCAACGTCCTGACTTTC	CASRVIIWTGGSSGANVLTF
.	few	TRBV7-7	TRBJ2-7	TGTGCCAGCAGCTTAAGCGCGGAGCCGGGCAGCGAGCAGTACTTC	CASSLSAEPGSEQYF
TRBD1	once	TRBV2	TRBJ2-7	TGTGCCAGCGAGGGGCAGGGGGCAGTAGAGCAGTACTTC	CASEGQGAVEQYF
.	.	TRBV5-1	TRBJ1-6	TGCGCCAGCAGCTTGGGACAGGCCCCCCTAGGGTATAATTCACCCCTCCACTTT	CASSLGQAPLGYNSPLHF
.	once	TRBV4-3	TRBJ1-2	TGCGCCAGCAGCCAAGATCGGGGGGAGAATGGCTACACCTTC	CASSQDRGENGYTF
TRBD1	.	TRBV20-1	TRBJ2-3	TGCAGACAGGGGCCAGATACGCAGTATTTT	CRQGPDTQYF
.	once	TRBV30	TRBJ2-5	TGTGCCTGGAGTGTTACGTCCGAAGAGACCCAGTACTTC	CAWSVTSEETQYF
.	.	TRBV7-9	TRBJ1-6	TGTGCCAGCAGCCGGGGGAGGGATTCACCCCTCCACTTT	CASSRGRDSPLHF
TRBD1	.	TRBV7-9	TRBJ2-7	TGTGCCAGCAGCCCCTCCTCCACGACAGGGTGCTACGAGCAGTACTTC	CASSPSSTTGCYEQYF
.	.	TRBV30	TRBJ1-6	TGTGCGGTGGAGAGGCGCTCCTATAATTCACCCCTCCACTTT	CAVERRSYNSPLHF
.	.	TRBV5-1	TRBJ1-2	TGCGCCAGCAGCTTAAGAAGGGGACCCAACTATGGCTACACCTTC	CASSLRRGPNYGYTF
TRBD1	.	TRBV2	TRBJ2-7	TGTGCCAGCAGTGAGAACAGGGGATTAGACGAGCAGTACTTC	CASSENRGLDEQYF
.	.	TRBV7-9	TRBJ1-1	TGTGCCAGCAGCTTAGTGCAGGGGAGCGACACTGAAGCTTTCTTT	CASSLVQGSDTEAFF
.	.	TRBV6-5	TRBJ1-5	TGTGCCAGCAGCCCCACGGACGGTCATCAGCCCCAGCATTTT	CASSPTDGHQPQHF
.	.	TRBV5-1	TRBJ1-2	TGCGCCAGCAGCTTGGTAGTAGGTCGCAGGGGAGAGAACTATGGCTACACCTTC	CASSLVVGRRGENYGYTF
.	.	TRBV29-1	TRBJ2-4	TGCAGCGTTGAAGGTGGGGGCAGTAGGAACATTCAGTACTTC	CSVEGGGSRNIQYF
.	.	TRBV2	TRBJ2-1	TGTGCCAGCAGACTCATACGGGGCCCCGCCAATGAGCAGTTCTTC	CASRLIRGPANEQFF
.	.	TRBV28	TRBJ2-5	TGTGCCAGCAGTTCTATAGGGAACTCACCTCAAGAGACCCAGTACTTC	CASSSIGNSPQETQYF